A selection of T cell receptor beta chains follows, all from one sample in a study of T cells in Graves' hyperthyroidism and ophthalmopathy. TCRdb reanalysed the multiplex PCR reads using MiXCR and keeps one entry per CDR3 protein. The table shows roughly 500,000 distinct CDR3 sequences, with roughly 23% occurring only once. The sequencing sample was made of blood. All receptors come from a woman aged 65 to 85 with Graves' ophthalmopathy. CDR3s include the opening cysteine and the closing phenylalanine or tryptophan. The D gene is left open where the match is weak. The size of a clone is reported for some rows only, either as once, few or many, or as a class for expanded clones.

clone size	D gene	J gene	V gene	CDR3 protein	CDR3 DNA
NA	NA	TRBJ1-1	TRBV20-1	CSARRQVTMNTEAFF	TGCAGTGCCAGACGACAGGTTACTATGAACACTGAAGCTTTCTTT
NA	TRBD2	TRBJ2-1	TRBV20-1	CSAKSSGGLFSYNEQFF	TGCAGTGCTAAGAGCAGCGGGGGTCTCTTCTCCTACAATGAGCAGTTCTTC
NA	NA	TRBJ1-2	TRBV9	CASSVDRENNYGYTF	TGTGCCAGCAGCGTAGACAGGGAGAATAACTATGGCTACACCTTC
many	NA	TRBJ1-5	TRBV28	CASSLSSAEQPQHF	TGTGCCAGCAGTTTAAGTTCGGCGGAACAGCCCCAGCATTTT
many	NA	TRBJ2-1	TRBV7-9	CASSLLDARYNEQFF	TGTGCCAGCAGCCTTCTTGACGCCCGGTACAATGAGCAGTTCTTC
NA	TRBD2	TRBJ2-2	TRBV10-1	CASSDGLAGSRTGELFF	TGCGCCAGCAGTGACGGACTAGCGGGATCTAGAACCGGGGAGCTGTTTTTT
NA	NA	TRBJ2-7	TRBV7-2	CASSPSRAESSYEQYF	TGTGCCAGCAGCCCCAGCCGGGCGGAAAGCTCCTACGAGCAGTACTTC
few	NA	TRBJ2-3	TRBV2	CASSEPVGTDTQYF	TGTGCCAGCAGTGAGCCTGTAGGCACAGATACGCAGTATTTT
NA	NA	TRBJ1-6	TRBV5-1	CASSISVVNSPLHF	TGCGCCAGCAGCATCTCCGTTGTGAATTCACCCCTCCACTTT
few	NA	TRBJ2-7	TRBV20-1	CSAPLGGYEQYF	TGCAGTGCTCCACTAGGTGGCTACGAGCAGTACTTC
NA	NA	TRBJ1-6	TRBV7-8	CASSPGRGLWNSPLHF	TGTGCCAGCAGCCCGGGGAGGGGTCTATGGAATTCACCCCTCCACTTT
NA	NA	TRBJ2-5	TRBV12-5	CASGLRSGNPLETQYF	TGTGCTAGTGGTTTGCGATCAGGCAACCCCTTGGAGACCCAGTACTTC
NA	TRBD1	TRBJ2-2	TRBV15	CATSRTGVTGELFF	TGTGCCACCAGTCGGACAGGGGTCACCGGGGAGCTGTTTTTT
few	NA	TRBJ2-5	TRBV20-1	CSAPTGRGETQYF	TGCAGTGCCCCCACAGGTCGGGGAGAGACCCAGTACTTC
NA	TRBD2	TRBJ2-5	TRBV5-1	CASSGVAGVGETQYF	TGCGCCAGCAGCGGAGTAGCGGGAGTAGGGGAGACCCAGTACTTC
NA	TRBD1	TRBJ1-1	TRBV18	CASARTGGIEAFF	TGTGCCAGCGCCCGGACAGGGGGCATTGAAGCTTTCTTT
NA	NA	TRBJ2-1	TRBV6-1	CASNAGTRLNEQFF	TGTGCCAGCAACGCCGGGACAAGGTTGAATGAGCAGTTCTTC
few	NA	TRBJ1-1	TRBV5-1	CASSDPTEGITEAFF	TGCGCCAGCAGCGACCCCACAGAGGGGATCACTGAAGCTTTCTTT
once	TRBD2	TRBJ2-5	TRBV29-1	CSAGTRGETQYF	TGCAGCGCCGGGACTAGGGGCGAGACCCAGTACTTC
few	NA	TRBJ2-2	TRBV9	CASSSGLSRRSGELFF	TGTGCCAGCAGCTCCGGGCTCTCAAGGAGATCCGGGGAGCTGTTTTTT
many	NA	TRBJ2-7	TRBV9	CASTKQGFGEQYF	TGTGCCAGCACAAAGCAAGGGTTTGGCGAGCAGTACTTC
few	TRBD2	TRBJ2-2	TRBV30	CAWGRLAGFTGELFF	TGTGCCTGGGGTCGACTAGCGGGTTTCACCGGGGAGCTGTTTTTT
many	NA	TRBJ2-1	TRBV28	CASSLWVKLGAEQFF	TGTGCCAGCAGTTTATGGGTTAAGCTGGGAGCTGAGCAGTTCTTC
many	NA	TRBJ1-1	TRBV6-1	CASRARVRNTEAFF	TGTGCCAGCAGAGCCAGGGTCAGGAACACTGAAGCTTTCTTT
few	TRBD1	TRBJ1-1	TRBV5-1	CASTGQGKLTEAFF	TGCGCCAGCACAGGACAGGGTAAGCTTACTGAAGCTTTCTTT
NA	NA	TRBJ2-5	TRBV12-5	CASGLVLLEGGAGETQYF	TGTGCTAGTGGTTTGGTACTTCTTGAAGGGGGGGCAGGAGAGACCCAGTACTTC
NA	NA	TRBJ2-5	TRBV11-3	CASSLEDPIRLGREETQYF	TGTGCCAGCAGCTTAGAGGACCCCATCCGACTGGGGAGAGAGGAGACCCAGTACTTC
NA	NA	TRBJ1-2	TRBV6-6	CASSYSGRTPLYGYTF	TGTGCCAGCAGTTACTCGGGCCGGACCCCACTATACGGCTACACCTTC
NA	TRBD2	TRBJ2-3	TRBV18	CASSPGTSASGTDTQYF	TGTGCCAGCTCACCAGGGACTAGCGCTTCTGGCACAGATACGCAGTATTTT
few	TRBD1	TRBJ2-3	TRBV7-9	CAIGTPGTGSSDTQYF	TGTGCCATCGGGACCCCCGGGACAGGGTCATCAGATACGCAGTATTTT
few	NA	TRBJ1-2	TRBV6-5	CASSYGGGGYTF	TGTGCCAGCAGTTACGGGGGGGGTGGCTACACCTTC
few	TRBD1	TRBJ1-6	TRBV6-5	CASSYRTGGNSPLHF	TGTGCCAGCAGTTACCGGACAGGGGGAAATTCACCCCTCCACTTT
NA	TRBD2	TRBJ2-2	TRBV20-1	CSARALAGDTGELFF	TGCAGTGCTAGGGCCCTAGCGGGAGACACCGGGGAGCTGTTTTTT
once	NA	TRBJ1-2	TRBV3-1	CASSPIRGFAGYTF	TGTGCCAGCAGCCCCATTAGGGGGTTTGCTGGCTACACCTTC
NA	TRBD2	TRBJ2-1	TRBV19	CASKPASGRGNEQFF	TGTGCCAGTAAGCCGGCTAGCGGGAGAGGTAATGAGCAGTTCTTC
many	NA	TRBJ2-1	TRBV7-2	CASSLRGSSVDEQFF	TGTGCCAGCAGCTTACGAGGGAGCTCGGTAGATGAGCAGTTCTTC
NA	NA	TRBJ2-3	TRBV5-8	CASSTSPWDTQYF	TGTGCCAGCAGTACTTCCCCGTGGGATACGCAGTATTTT
NA	TRBD1	TRBJ2-3	TRBV10-3	CAMLGQGTDTQYF	TGTGCCATGTTGGGACAGGGGACAGATACGCAGTATTTT
NA	NA	TRBJ2-1	TRBV20-1	CSAMVAVPPNEQFF	TGCAGTGCTATGGTAGCGGTACCTCCCAATGAGCAGTTCTTC
few	TRBD2	TRBJ2-1	TRBV6-2/TRBV6-3	CASSYGGGGRVWLEQFF	TGTGCCAGCAGTTACGGAGGAGGCGGGAGGGTTTGGCTGGAGCAGTTCTTC
NA	TRBD2	TRBJ2-4	TRBV2	CASSARTSGISGAKNIQYF	TGTGCCAGCAGTGCTCGGACTAGCGGGATCTCTGGAGCCAAAAACATTCAGTACTTC
NA	TRBD2	TRBJ2-3	TRBV10-3	CAISAEREGLGTQYF	TGTGCCATCAGTGCCGAGCGGGAGGGCCTGGGTACGCAGTATTTT
NA	NA	TRBJ2-7	TRBV12-3/TRBV12-4	CASSRVDEQYF	TGTGCCAGCAGTAGGGTGGACGAGCAGTACTTC
once	NA	TRBJ2-1	TRBV6-5	CASSYPGGEQFF	TGTGCCAGCAGTTACCCCGGGGGAGAGCAGTTCTTC
NA	NA	TRBJ1-5	TRBV5-1	CASSISSDQPQHF	TGCGCCAGCAGTATTAGTTCGGATCAGCCCCAGCATTTT
NA	TRBD2	TRBJ2-2	TRBV19	CASSRVAGTSGELFF	TGTGCCAGTAGTAGGGTAGCGGGAACCTCCGGGGAGCTGTTTTTT
many	NA	TRBJ2-5	TRBV28	CASSFGETQYF	TGTGCCAGCAGTTTCGGAGAGACCCAGTACTTC
few	TRBD1	TRBJ1-2	TRBV27	CASSSGGTGGYTF	TGTGCCAGCAGTTCAGGGGGAACTGGTGGCTACACCTTC
few	NA	TRBJ2-7	TRBV7-2	CASSLAPGGTYEQYF	TGTGCCAGCAGCTTAGCTCCCGGGGGCACCTACGAGCAGTACTTC
few	NA	TRBJ1-1	TRBV7-9	CASSLGVESEAFF	TGTGCCAGCAGCTTAGGAGTTGAGTCTGAAGCTTTCTTT
NA	NA	TRBJ1-5	TRBV30	CAWSVGGPQHF	TGTGCCTGGAGTGTTGGGGGACCCCAGCATTTT
few	TRBD2	TRBJ2-3	TRBV20-1	CSARALAGGKGTDTQYF	TGCAGTGCTAGAGCCCTAGCGGGAGGGAAGGGCACAGATACGCAGTATTTT
many	NA	TRBJ2-1	TRBV7-8	CASSLARRSYNEQFF	TGTGCCAGCAGCTTAGCACGTCGCTCCTACAATGAGCAGTTCTTC